The entry that follows covers one T cell receptor (beta chain) sequence. The antigen is unknown. This record belongs to a study of cytomegalovirus exposure and HLA in healthy donors. This CDR3 region has 15 residues. CDR1 is SGHTS, CDR2 YDEGEE, per germline. V was clipped by 9 bases and J by 0 bases, with 15 bases between them. Overall study results and limits: Judged likely to be a sequencing artifact was a cluster of highly shared sequence variants. Per a later analysis, roughly 17,000 TCR beta sequences showed association with HLA alleles at 0.05 false discovery rate.

The study ran its PCR with 60 Vbeta and 13 Jbeta primers. TCRdb keeps only in-frame clones here, not all; method: immunoSEQ multiplex PCR. The sample has about 200,000 clones, approximately 80% seen once. The TCR was taken from a woman aged 40 to 50 in good health and CMV-seronegative. Specimen: PBMCs. The genes are TRBV5-8 and TRBJ1-4, with D possibly matching TRBD1 (6 bases). CDR3: CATHRRGTTNEKLFF. In nucleotides, the CDR3 is TGTGCCACCCATCGCAGGGGAACAACTAATGAAAAACTGTTTTTT.